A selection of T cell receptor beta chains follows, all from one sample in a study of identical twins. TCRdb fed the 5' RACE reads into MiXCR, producing one record per CDR3 protein. The table lists approximately 490,000 distinct CDR3 sequences, 20% to 25% of them singletons, with about 0.48% in the top ten. The data also belong to a second study, concerning yellow fever vaccine responses in identical twins.

Sequences were obtained from CD4+ T cells sorted from blood. These receptors were taken from a woman under 30 in good health. CDR3s include the opening cysteine and the closing phenylalanine or tryptophan. The D gene is left open where the match is weak. Rows give clone size only sometimes, using once, few, many, or a class for an expanded clone.

v_call	j_call	clone_size	d_call	cdr3_nt	cdr3_aa
TRBV10-3	TRBJ2-4	-	-	TGTGCCATCAGTGGGGGCACTCATCAGTACTTC	CAISGGTHQYF
TRBV29-1	TRBJ2-1	many	TRBD2	TGCAGCGTTGTGGGACTAGAGTACATCTCCTACAATGAGCAGTTCTTC	CSVVGLEYISYNEQFF
TRBV6-1	TRBJ1-1	-	-	TGTGCCAGCATAAGGGACCGGGACGGAGTTCTGAACACTGAAGCTTTCTTT	CASIRDRDGVLNTEAFF
TRBV4-1	TRBJ2-1	few	TRBD2	TGCGCCAGCAGCCAAGAACCGGGACTAGTGTACAATGAGCAGTTCTTC	CASSQEPGLVYNEQFF
TRBV6-5	TRBJ2-7	-	TRBD2	TGTGCCAGCAGTTACAATGGGGTGACTAGCGGGAATGGCGAGCAGTACTTC	CASSYNGVTSGNGEQYF
TRBV29-1	TRBJ2-3	few	TRBD2	TGCAGCGTTGAAGCGTCTAGCGGGAGTCAAGATACGCAGTATTTT	CSVEASSGSQDTQYF
TRBV20-1	TRBJ2-2	few	TRBD2	TGCAGTGCTAGGGGACTACCTGCGAACGGCGGGGAGCTGTTTTTT	CSARGLPANGGELFF
TRBV12-3/TRBV12-4	TRBJ2-7	many	-	TGTGCCAGCAGTTTAAGCAACGAGCAGTACTTC	CASSLSNEQYF
TRBV4-1	TRBJ2-5	few	-	TGCGCCAGCAGACAAATCCCGGGGGAGACCCAGTACTTC	CASRQIPGETQYF
TRBV6-1	TRBJ2-3	few	TRBD2	TGTGCCAGCAGGCCAGCGGGACTCGGCACAGATACGCAGTATTTT	CASRPAGLGTDTQYF
TRBV7-8	TRBJ2-2	few	TRBD1	TGTGCCAGCCAAAAGGACAGGGGCGTCACCGGGGAGCTGTTTTTT	CASQKDRGVTGELFF
TRBV2	TRBJ2-3	-	-	TGTGCCAGCCACGGGGCAGGAGGGGATACGCAGTATTTT	CASHGAGGDTQYF
TRBV29-1	TRBJ2-1	few	-	TGCAGCGTTGCCCCGGGTCGGGAGAGCAATGAGCAGTTCTTC	CSVAPGRESNEQFF
TRBV5-1	TRBJ1-2	-	-	TGCGCCAGCAGCACTATCCCGGGGCAGGGTAAAGGCGGCTACACCTTC	CASSTIPGQGKGGYTF
TRBV12-3/TRBV12-4	TRBJ1-1	many	-	TGTGCCAGCAGTTCCGGGGGGGGGAACACTGAAGCTTTCTTT	CASSSGGGNTEAFF
TRBV20-1	TRBJ2-1	few	TRBD2	TGCAGTGCTAGCATAGGAGCGGGGGGGCCCTATGAGCAGTTCTTC	CSASIGAGGPYEQFF
TRBV20-1	TRBJ2-1	few	TRBD2	TGCAGTGCTAGTTCCGGGACTAGCGGGAGAGTCGGTGAGCAGTTCTTC	CSASSGTSGRVGEQFF
TRBV7-2	TRBJ2-1	-	TRBD1	TGTGCCAGCAGCTTAGGGCATCCGGGACAGATTTACAATGAGCAGTTCTTC	CASSLGHPGQIYNEQFF
TRBV10-2	TRBJ2-3	-	-	TGCGCCAGCAAAGACTGGGCTAGCGTCCCAGATACGCAGTATTTT	CASKDWASVPDTQYF
TRBV15	TRBJ2-1	few	-	TGTGCCACCAGCACCCGTCGGGGCCGGGAGCAGTTCTTC	CATSTRRGREQFF
TRBV12-3/TRBV12-4	TRBJ2-1	few	TRBD1	TGTGCCAGCAGCCTGGACAGGGTCTCGGATGAGCAGTTCTTC	CASSLDRVSDEQFF
TRBV12-3/TRBV12-4	TRBJ1-6	few	-	TGTGCCAGCAGTTTAGTCTCCAGGGGTAATTCACCCCTCCACTTT	CASSLVSRGNSPLHF
TRBV10-3	TRBJ2-3	-	-	TGTGCCATCAGTGAGCTGGAGGAGGATGGTACAGATACGCAGTATTTT	CAISELEEDGTDTQYF
TRBV7-6	TRBJ2-1	-	-	TGTGCCAGCAGCCATCCTAGCATTGAGCAGTTCTTC	CASSHPSIEQFF
TRBV7-9	TRBJ2-6	few	-	TGTGCCAGCAGCTTAGCCCCGGGATCTGGGGCCAACGTCCTGACTTTC	CASSLAPGSGANVLTF
TRBV2	TRBJ1-2	many	-	TGTGCCAGCACCCGAGGCGATGGCTACACCTTC	CASTRGDGYTF
TRBV28	TRBJ2-2	few	-	TGTGCCAGCAGTCGACTAGGGAGCACCGGGGAGCTGTTTTTT	CASSRLGSTGELFF
TRBV12-3/TRBV12-4	TRBJ2-1	few	TRBD2	TGTGCCAGCAGATCTAGCGGAGTATCCTACAATGAGCAGTTCTTC	CASRSSGVSYNEQFF
TRBV10-3	TRBJ2-7	-	TRBD1	TGTGCCATCAGGGACGGGACAGAACTCTACGAGCAGTACTTC	CAIRDGTELYEQYF
TRBV5-1	TRBJ1-2	few	-	TGCGCCAGCAGCCCGCGGTCTGGGGGAGCGAATGGCTACACCTTC	CASSPRSGGANGYTF
TRBV12-3/TRBV12-4	TRBJ2-2	few	TRBD2	TGTGCCAGCAGTCCTAGGGCTAGCGGAGTGACCGGGGAGCTGTTTTTT	CASSPRASGVTGELFF
TRBV28	TRBJ1-2	-	-	TGTGCCAGCAGTCCTCTGCGGGACAAAGCAAACTATGGCTACACCTTC	CASSPLRDKANYGYTF
TRBV29-1	TRBJ2-1	few	-	TGCAGCGTTGAGTATACAGGAAACAATGAGCAGTTCTTC	CSVEYTGNNEQFF
TRBV4-2	TRBJ2-7	-	TRBD1	TGTGCCAGCAGCCACGGACAGGGTGGGGCCGAGCAGTACTTC	CASSHGQGGAEQYF
TRBV12-3/TRBV12-4	TRBJ2-3	many	-	TGTGCCAGCAGTCTGGGACTCCCTGGGGATACGCAGTATTTT	CASSLGLPGDTQYF
TRBV18	TRBJ1-6	many	TRBD1	TGTGCCAGCTCACCCGGGACAGATAATTCACCCCTCCACTTT	CASSPGTDNSPLHF
TRBV27	TRBJ2-3	-	-	TGTGCCAGCAAGTACCTCCACACAGATACGCAGTATTTT	CASKYLHTDTQYF
TRBV15	TRBJ1-5	few	-	TGTGCCACCAGCAGAGTGGGGGCTAATCAGCCCCAGCATTTT	CATSRVGANQPQHF
TRBV27	TRBJ1-5	few	-	TGTGCCAGCAGTTTCGGGGGGATTAATCAGCCCCAGCATTTT	CASSFGGINQPQHF
TRBV6-1	TRBJ2-5	once	-	TGTGCCAGCAGGGGGACGACCCGAGAGACCCAGTACTTC	CASRGTTRETQYF